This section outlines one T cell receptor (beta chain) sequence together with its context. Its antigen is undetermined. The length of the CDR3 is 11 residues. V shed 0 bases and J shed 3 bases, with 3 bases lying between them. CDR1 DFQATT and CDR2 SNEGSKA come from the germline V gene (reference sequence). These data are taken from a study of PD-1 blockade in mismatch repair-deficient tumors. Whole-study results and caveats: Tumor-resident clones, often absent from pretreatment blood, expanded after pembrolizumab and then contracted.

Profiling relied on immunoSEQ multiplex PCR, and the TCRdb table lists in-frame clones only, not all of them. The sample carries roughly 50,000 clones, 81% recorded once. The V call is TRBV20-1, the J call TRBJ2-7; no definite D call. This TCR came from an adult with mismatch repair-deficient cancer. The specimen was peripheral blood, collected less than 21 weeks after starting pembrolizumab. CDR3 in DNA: TGCAGTGCTAGAGACTACTACGAGCAGTACTTC. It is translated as CSARDYYEQYF.